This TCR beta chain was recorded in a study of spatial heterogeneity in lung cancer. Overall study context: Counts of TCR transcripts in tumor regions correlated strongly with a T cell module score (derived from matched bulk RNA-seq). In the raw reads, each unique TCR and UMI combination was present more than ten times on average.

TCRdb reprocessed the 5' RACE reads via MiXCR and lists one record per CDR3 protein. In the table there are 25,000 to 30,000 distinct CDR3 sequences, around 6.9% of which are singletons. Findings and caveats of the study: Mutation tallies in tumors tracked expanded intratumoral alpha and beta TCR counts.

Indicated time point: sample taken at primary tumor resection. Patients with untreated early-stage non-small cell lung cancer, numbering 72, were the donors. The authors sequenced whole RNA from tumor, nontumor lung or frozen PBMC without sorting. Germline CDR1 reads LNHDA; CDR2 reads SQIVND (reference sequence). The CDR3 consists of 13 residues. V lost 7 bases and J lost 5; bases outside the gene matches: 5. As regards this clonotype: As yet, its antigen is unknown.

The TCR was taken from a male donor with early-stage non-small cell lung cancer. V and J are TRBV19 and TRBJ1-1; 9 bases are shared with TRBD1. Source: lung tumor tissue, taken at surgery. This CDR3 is CASTLTGGTEAFF. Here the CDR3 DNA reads TGTGCCAGTACCCTGACAGGGGGGACTGAAGCTTTCTTT.